This TCR beta chain was captured in a study of cytomegalovirus exposure and HLA in healthy donors (dated by TCRdb to the late 2010s). Turning to the overall study: According to a later analysis, one platform produced both the 120 validation repertoires and the approximately 660 repertoires of the first cohort. A separate validation cohort of 90 to 150 different subjects was used in addition to the 666-subject first cohort. The study aimed to test whether cataloging public T cell receptors could reveal signatures of past pathogen exposure. To predict cytomegalovirus infection status, the study brought together high-throughput TCR immunosequencing, statistical association of individual TCRs with disease status, and machine learning. Summary of the overall study and its limitations: The authors suggested that the approach could potentially be generalized to other disease states and immunological phenotypes. In vitro tests confirmed that a few of the cytomegalovirus-associated TCR beta chains recognize cytomegalovirus antigens. While some public TCRs were present in many individuals, most TCR sequences turned up only very rarely across donors. A later analysis found that TCRs clustered in the first cohort also tended to co-occur in the 110 or so validation repertoires, with 90% to 95% of cluster scores above 0. The classifier was reported to diagnose cytomegalovirus status with high specificity and sensitivity in both the original and validation cohorts. In the study, some 160 TCR beta chains were listed as associated with cytomegalovirus. A later analysis had no HLA typing for the validation cohort, so co-occurrence there was scored across all 110 or so repertoires.

After removal of 9 bases from V and 2 bases from J, the junction retains 6 bases not matched to a gene. CDR1 and CDR2, looked up from the germline V gene (reference sequence), are LNHDA and SQIVND. The CDR3 runs 15 amino acids, cysteine and phenylalanine included. Solely the CDR3 DNA is kept, with 45 bases framed from the first base. For this clone: Its antigen remains undetermined. Base qualities are not recorded, but no much larger clone differs from it by a single base.

The donors were included in the validation cohort of 120 subjects, a group kept apart from the roughly 700-subject first cohort. Preparation of the library involved the immunoSEQ multiplex PCR assay. The authors' analysis ran thus. To diagnose cytomegalovirus status from the catalog of TCR beta chain sequences, a statistical classification framework was built. TCRdb obtained this table from immuneACCESS and retained in-frame rearrangements with V and J assigned. These tables miss some clones; where compared with another copy, unresolved V genes account for less than half of the shortfall, and the remainder is unexplained. V, J and clone size reflect that table, while D and trimming were determined from the DNA. Here the sample has about 68,000 clones; roughly nine tenths occur a single time. 2.5% to 4% of the sample is held by the ten biggest clonotypes.

This TCR was recovered from a man aged 18 to 30 in good health and CMV-seronegative. The specimen was PBMCs. The sequence is built from TRBV19 and TRBJ1-5, and 11 junction bases match TRBD1. The CDR3 amino acid sequence is: CASTDRGRRNQPQHF. The DNA reads TGTGCCAGCACGGACAGGGGGCGCCGCAATCAGCCCCAGCATTTT. Full variable domain (CDR3 extended with the reference TRBV19 and TRBJ1-5 proteins): DGGITQSPKYLFRKEGQNVTLSCEQNLNHDAMYWYRQDPGQGLRLIYYSQIVNDFQKGDIAEGYSVSREKKESFPLTVTSAQKNPTAFYLCASTDRGRRNQPQHFGDGTRLSIL.